The T cell receptor (beta chain) under discussion was sequenced for a study of shared clonotypes between healthy human individuals. Study-level results: Larger richness was generally estimated for naive than memory subsets.

As concerns this clone: Its antigen remains unidentified.

The V and J ends lost 5 bases and 5 bases, in that order; junction bases with no gene match: 8. The germline V gene encodes CDR1 SGHAT and CDR2 FQNNGV. This CDR3 has 15 amino acids. Here immunoSEQ multiplex PCR was the method, and the copy in TCRdb shows in-frame clones only, minus some. The sample carries about 1.5 million clones, 95% to 99% recorded once. Sequenced: naive CD4+ T cells sorted from blood. Sample subset: CD45RA+ positively selected. This TCR derives from a man aged 25 to 40 in good health. The chain uses TRBV11-2 and TRBJ2-7, with TRBD1 matching over 11 bases. The DNA for the CDR3 is TGTGCCAGCAGCGCGGACAGGGGGCGCACGGACGAGCAGTACTTC. This translates into CASSADRGRTDEQYF.